A selection of T cell receptor beta chains follows, all from one sample in a study of tumor and adjacent non-tumor tissue in lung cancer. TCRdb called the multiplex PCR reads again in MiXCR, with one record for every CDR3 protein. The sample yields tens of thousands of distinct CDR3 sequences, 72% seen once. The sequencing sample was made of lung tumor tissue. The receptors here all came from a woman between 40 and 50 years old with non-small cell lung cancer. Each CDR3 is given with its conserved first and last residue. The order of the fields is D gene, clone size, J gene, V gene, CDR3 protein, CDR3 DNA. D genes are given only for firm matches. Not all rows give a size; the values are once, few, many and, for expanded clones, a class.

.	many	TRBJ2-5	TRBV5-1	CASSLGLRTRHNMETQYF	TGCGCCAGCAGCTTGGGCCTAAGGACAAGACATAATATGGAGACCCAGTACTTC
.	.	TRBJ1-6	TRBV7-3	CDSSLVSGRNSPLHF	TGTGACAGCAGCTTAGTCTCGGGCAGAAATTCACCCCTCCACTTT
.	.	TRBJ2-2	TRBV6-2/TRBV6-3	CASRGEQILNTGELFF	TGTGCCAGCAGGGGGGAGCAGATATTAAACACCGGGGAGCTGTTTTTT
.	.	TRBJ2-5	TRBV6-2/TRBV6-3	CANSYRAASIQETQYF	TGTGCCAACAGTTATCGGGCAGCCAGCATCCAAGAGACCCAGTACTTC
TRBD2	.	TRBJ2-5	TRBV12-3/TRBV12-4	CASSSGTSGLYRETQYF	TGTGCCAGCAGTTCCGGGACTAGCGGGCTGTATCGAGAGACCCAGTACTTC
.	.	TRBJ2-3	TRBV29-1	CRVELWAGGTDTKYF	.
.	.	TRBJ2-1	TRBV11-2	CASSLVQTSGRTYNEQFF	TGTGCCAGCAGCTTAGTGCAGACTAGTGGGAGAACCTACAATGAGCAGTTCTTC
.	.	TRBJ2-7	TRBV6-2/TRBV6-3	CASSPQAMELSYEQYF	TGTGCCAGCAGTCCGCAAGCGATGGAACTCTCATACGAGCAGTACTTC
TRBD1	.	TRBJ2-1	TRBV5-5	CASNPSDRTSYNEQLF	TGTGCCAGCAACCCTTCGGACAGGACTTCCTACAATGAGCAGCTCTTC
.	once	TRBJ1-2	TRBV6-5	CASRVGSDYGCTF	TGTGCCAGCAGGGTGGGTTCGGACTATGGCTGCACCTTC
.	.	TRBJ2-1	TRBV5-1	CTSSLPSQYNEQFF	TGCACCAGCAGCTTGCCCTCCCAGTACAATGAGCAGTTCTTC
.	many	TRBJ2-5	TRBV5-5	CASSWGDRRQETQYF	TGTGCCAGCAGCTGGGGGGACAGACGGCAAGAGACCCAGTACTTC
.	.	TRBJ1-1	TRBV7-9	CASSLWGAGLNTQAFF	TGTGCCAGCAGCTTATGGGGGGCGGGCCTGAACACTCAAGCTTTCTTT
TRBD2	few	TRBJ2-5	TRBV20-1	CSASGGLAGGRLQETQYF	TGCAGTGCTAGTGGCGGACTAGCGGGGGGGCGACTCCAAGAGACCCAGTACTTC
TRBD2	many	TRBJ2-3	TRBV10-3	CAISAASGRHYTDTQYF	TGTGCCATCAGTGCGGCTAGCGGGAGGCATTACACAGATACGCAGTATTTT
TRBD2	many	TRBJ2-1	TRBV6-1	CASSEPTSGRGLYNEQFF	TGTGCCAGCAGTGAACCTACTAGCGGGCGGGGATTGTACAATGAGCAGTTCTTC
.	.	TRBJ1-3	TRBV4-2	CTSSQDRGSARNTVYF	TGTACCAGCAGCCAAGATCGCGGCAGCGCGAGAAACACCGTATATTTT
.	many	TRBJ1-1	TRBV5-4	CASSLEFGTEAFF	TGTGCCAGCAGCTTGGAGTTTGGAACTGAAGCTTTCTTT
TRBD1	few	TRBJ2-2	TRBV6-5	CASSYRTPGGLFF	TGTGCTAGCAGCTATAGGACACCAGGGGGGCTGTTTTTT
TRBD1	many	TRBJ1-1	TRBV6-6	CASSYGTDEAFF	TGTGCCAGCAGTTACGGGACAGACGAAGCTTTCTTT